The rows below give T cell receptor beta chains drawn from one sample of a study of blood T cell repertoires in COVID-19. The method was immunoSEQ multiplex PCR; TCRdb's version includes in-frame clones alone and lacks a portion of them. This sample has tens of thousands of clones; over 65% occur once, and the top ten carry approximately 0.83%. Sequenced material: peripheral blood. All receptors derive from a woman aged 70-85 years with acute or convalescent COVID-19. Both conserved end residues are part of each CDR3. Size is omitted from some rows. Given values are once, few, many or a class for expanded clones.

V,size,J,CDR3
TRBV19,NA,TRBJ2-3,CASSIGGGQDTDTQYF
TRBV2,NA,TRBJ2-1,CASRGQSYNEQFF
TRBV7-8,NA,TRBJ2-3,CASNPLLMSTDTQYF
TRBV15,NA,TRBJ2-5,CATSRESPRRETQYF
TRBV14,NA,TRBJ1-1,CASSQERVAAFF
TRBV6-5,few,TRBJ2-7,CASRPRLAGVYEQYF
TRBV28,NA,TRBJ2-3,CASSYTSDYTDTQYF
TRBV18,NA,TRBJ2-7,CASSLQGYEQYF
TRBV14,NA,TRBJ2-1,CASSLGQGIGNEQFF
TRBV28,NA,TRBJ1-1,CASSLLTRGAWTEAFF
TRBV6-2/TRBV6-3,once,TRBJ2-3,CASSFLSDRIAQYF
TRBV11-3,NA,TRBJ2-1,CASSLGTLEAQFF
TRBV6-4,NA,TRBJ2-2,CASRAKTSGRVENTGELFF
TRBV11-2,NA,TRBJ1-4,CASSLALIAYGTTNEKLFF
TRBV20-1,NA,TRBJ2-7,CSASKTGEYEQYF
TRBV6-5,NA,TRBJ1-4,CASRGSTGAGEKLFF